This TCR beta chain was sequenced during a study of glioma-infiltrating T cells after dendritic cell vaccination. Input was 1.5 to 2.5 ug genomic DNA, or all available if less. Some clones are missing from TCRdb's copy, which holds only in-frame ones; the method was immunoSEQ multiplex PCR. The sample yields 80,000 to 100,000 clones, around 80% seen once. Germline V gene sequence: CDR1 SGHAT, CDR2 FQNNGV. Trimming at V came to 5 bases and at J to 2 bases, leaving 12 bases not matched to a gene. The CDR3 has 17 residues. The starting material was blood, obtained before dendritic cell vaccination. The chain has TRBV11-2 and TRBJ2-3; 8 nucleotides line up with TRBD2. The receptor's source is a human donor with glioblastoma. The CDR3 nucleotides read TGTGCCAGCAGCCCGCGCGGGGGGCGGGAGAACACAGATACGCAGTATTTT. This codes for CASSPRGGRENTDTQYF.